This T cell receptor (beta chain) was recovered during a study of blood T cells in healthy people across ages. Whole-study findings and limits: The recorded TCR beta diversity per million T cells decreased in a roughly linear manner with age. The long-lived group displayed more naive CD4+ cells, plus higher diversity, than the aged donors did.

A second PCR, run for roughly 7 to 12 cycles, used a sample-barcoded 5' primer plus a J-beta primer mix. TCRdb recomputed calls from the 5' RACE reads with MiXCR, one row per CDR3 protein. The repertoire holds over a million distinct CDR3 sequences, around 27% seen once, with about 0.69% in the top ten. This clonotype was found a few times. Its cognate antigen is unknown. Trimming removed 6 bases from V and 4 bases from J; junction bases left unmatched: 16. CDR3 length: 17 amino acids. Aged roughly 6 to 90, donors were systemically healthy Caucasians from Russia. Isolation of PBMCs gave at least 6 million cells per sample. These data also featured in a second study, about T cells of mothers and their children.

The specimen was blood. The clonotype was recovered from a girl aged 2 to 9 in good health. The gene calls are TRBV12-3 or TRBV12-4 and TRBJ2-5, with TRBD2 matching 8 bases. The CDR3 sequence is CASRQTRSGSGSETQYF. DNA of the CDR3: TGTGCCAGCAGGCAAACGAGGAGCGGGAGCGGGTCAGAGACCCAGTACTTC.